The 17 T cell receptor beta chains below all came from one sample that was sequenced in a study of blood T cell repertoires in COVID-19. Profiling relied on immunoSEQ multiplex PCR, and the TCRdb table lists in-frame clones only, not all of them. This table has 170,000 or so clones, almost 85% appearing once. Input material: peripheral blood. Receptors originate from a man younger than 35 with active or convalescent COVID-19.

The CDR3 DNA sequence: TGTGCCAGCAGTTCCGGGGTAGCGGGGGTTCACGAGCAGTACTTC. Protein: CASSSGVAGVHEQYF. The rearrangement links TRBV28 to TRBJ2-7; 9 positions agree with TRBD2. Germline V lookup: CDR1 MDHEN, CDR2 SYDVKM. The CDR3 is made up of 15 amino acids. The junction had 9 bases not matched to a gene; V was cut back by 4 bases and J by 5 bases.

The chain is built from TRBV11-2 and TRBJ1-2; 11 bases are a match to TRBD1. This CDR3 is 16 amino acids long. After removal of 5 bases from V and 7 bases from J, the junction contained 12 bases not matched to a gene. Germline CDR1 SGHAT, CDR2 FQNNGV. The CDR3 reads CASSRDRGKLTGGYTF. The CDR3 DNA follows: TGTGCCAGCAGCCGGGACAGGGGGAAGCTAACTGGTGGCTACACCTTC.

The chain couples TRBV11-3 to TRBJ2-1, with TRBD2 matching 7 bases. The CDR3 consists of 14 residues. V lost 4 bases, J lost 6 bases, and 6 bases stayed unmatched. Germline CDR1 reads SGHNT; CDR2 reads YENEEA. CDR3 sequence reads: CASSSSGKSNEQFF. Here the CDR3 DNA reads TGTGCCAGCAGCTCAAGCGGGAAGAGCAATGAGCAGTTCTTC.

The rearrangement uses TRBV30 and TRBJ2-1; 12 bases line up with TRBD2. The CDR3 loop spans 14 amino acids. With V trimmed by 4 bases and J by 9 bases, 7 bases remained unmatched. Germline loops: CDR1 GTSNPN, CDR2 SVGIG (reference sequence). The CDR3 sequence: CAWKRGLAGTEQFF. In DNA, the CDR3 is TGTGCCTGGAAAAGAGGACTAGCGGGAACTGAGCAGTTCTTC.

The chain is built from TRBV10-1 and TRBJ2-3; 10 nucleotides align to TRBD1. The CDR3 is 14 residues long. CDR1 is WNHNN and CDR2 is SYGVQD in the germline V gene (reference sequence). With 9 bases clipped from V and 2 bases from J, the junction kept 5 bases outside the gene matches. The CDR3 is CASTGTGATDTQYF. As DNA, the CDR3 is TGCGCCAGTACCGGGACAGGGGCCACAGATACGCAGTATTTT.

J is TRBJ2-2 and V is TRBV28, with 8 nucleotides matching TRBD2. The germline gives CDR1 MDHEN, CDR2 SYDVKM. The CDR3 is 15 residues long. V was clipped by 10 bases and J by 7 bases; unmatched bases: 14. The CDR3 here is CAIRGTRGLGGELFF. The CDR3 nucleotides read TGTGCCATCCGAGGGACTAGAGGGTTGGGCGGGGAGCTGTTTTTT.

The CDR3 nucleotides are TGTGCCAGCCAGGAGGGGACAGGGGGCTTCGGGACTGAAGCTTTCTTT. It translates to CASQEGTGGFGTEAFF. J is TRBJ1-1 and V is TRBV5-4; 12 bases line up with TRBD1. Germline loops: CDR1 SGHNT, CDR2 YYREEE (reference sequence). V lost 7 bases to trimming and J lost 5 bases; unmatched junction nucleotides: 12. The CDR3 totals 16 residues.

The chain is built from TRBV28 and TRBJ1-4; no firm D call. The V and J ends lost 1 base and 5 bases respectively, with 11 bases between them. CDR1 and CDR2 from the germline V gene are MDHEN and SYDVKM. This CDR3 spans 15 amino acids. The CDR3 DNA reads TGTGCCAGCAGTTTATACCGGGGTAGGAATGAAAAACTGTTTTTT. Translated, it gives CASSLYRGRNEKLFF. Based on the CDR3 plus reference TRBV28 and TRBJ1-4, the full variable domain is DVKVTQSSRYLVKRTGEKVFLECVQDMDHENMFWYRQDPGLGLRLIYFSYDVKMKEKGDIPEGYSVSREKKERFSLILESASTNQTSMYLCASSLYRGRNEKLFFGSGTQLSVL.

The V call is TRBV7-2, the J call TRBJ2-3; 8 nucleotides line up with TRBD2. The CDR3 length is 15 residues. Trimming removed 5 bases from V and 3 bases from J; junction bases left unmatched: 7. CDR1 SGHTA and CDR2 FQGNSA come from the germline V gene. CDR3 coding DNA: TGTGCCAGCAGCCCACAAGGGACTAGGACAGATACGCAGTATTTT. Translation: CASSPQGTRTDTQYF.

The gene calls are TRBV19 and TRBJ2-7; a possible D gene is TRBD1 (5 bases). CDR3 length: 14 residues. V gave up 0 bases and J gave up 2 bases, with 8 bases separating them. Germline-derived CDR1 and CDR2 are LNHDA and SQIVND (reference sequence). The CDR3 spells CASSIEAGTYEQYF. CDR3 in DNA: TGTGCCAGTAGTATAGAAGCAGGGACCTACGAGCAGTACTTC. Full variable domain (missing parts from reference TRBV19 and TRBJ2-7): DGGITQSPKYLFRKEGQNVTLSCEQNLNHDAMYWYRQDPGQGLRLIYYSQIVNDFQKGDIAEGYSVSREKKESFPLTVTSAQKNPTAFYLCASSIEAGTYEQYFGPGTRLTVT.

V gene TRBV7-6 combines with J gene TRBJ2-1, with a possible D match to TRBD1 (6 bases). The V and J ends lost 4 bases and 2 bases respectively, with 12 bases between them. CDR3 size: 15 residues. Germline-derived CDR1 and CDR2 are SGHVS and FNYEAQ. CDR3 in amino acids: CASSSPQGPYNEQFF. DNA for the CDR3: TGTGCCAGCAGCTCTCCACAGGGTCCCTACAATGAGCAGTTCTTC.

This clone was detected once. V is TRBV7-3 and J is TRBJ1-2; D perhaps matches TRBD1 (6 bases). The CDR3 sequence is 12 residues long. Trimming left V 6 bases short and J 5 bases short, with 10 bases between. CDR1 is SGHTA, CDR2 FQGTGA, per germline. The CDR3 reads CASSQQGYGYTF. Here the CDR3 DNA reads TGTGCCAGCAGTCAACAGGGTTATGGCTACACCTTC.

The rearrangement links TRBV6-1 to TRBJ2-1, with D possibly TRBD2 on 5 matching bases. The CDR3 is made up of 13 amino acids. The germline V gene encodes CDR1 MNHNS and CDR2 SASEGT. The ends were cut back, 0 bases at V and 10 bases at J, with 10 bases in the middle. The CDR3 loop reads CASSEARVGEQFF. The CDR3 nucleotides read TGTGCCAGCAGTGAAGCGAGGGTTGGGGAGCAGTTCTTC.

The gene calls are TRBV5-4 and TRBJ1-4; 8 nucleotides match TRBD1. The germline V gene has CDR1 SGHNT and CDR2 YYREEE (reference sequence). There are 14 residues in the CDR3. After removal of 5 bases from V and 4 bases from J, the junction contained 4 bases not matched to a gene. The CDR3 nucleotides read TGTGCCAGCAGTCCGGACAGGGATAATGAAAAACTGTTTTTT. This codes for CASSPDRDNEKLFF. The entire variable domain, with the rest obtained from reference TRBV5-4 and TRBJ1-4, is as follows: ETGVTQSPTHLIKTRGQQVTLRCSSQSGHNTVSWYQQALGQGPQFIFQYYREEENGRGNFPPRFSGLQFPNYSSELNVNALELDDSALYLCASSPDRDNEKLFFGSGTQLSVL.

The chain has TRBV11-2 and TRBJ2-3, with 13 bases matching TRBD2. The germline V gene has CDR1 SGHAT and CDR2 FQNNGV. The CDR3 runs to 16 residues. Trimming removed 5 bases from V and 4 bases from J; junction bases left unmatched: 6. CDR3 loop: CASSLRLAGGSDTQYF. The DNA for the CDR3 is TGTGCCAGCAGCCTCCGACTAGCGGGGGGATCAGATACGCAGTATTTT. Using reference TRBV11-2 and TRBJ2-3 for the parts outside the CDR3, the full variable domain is EAGVAQSPRYKIIEKRQSVAFWCNPISGHATLYWYQQILGQGPKLLIQFQNNGVVDDSQLPKDRFSAERLKGVDSTLKIQPAKLEDSAVYLCASSLRLAGGSDTQYFGPGTRLTVL.

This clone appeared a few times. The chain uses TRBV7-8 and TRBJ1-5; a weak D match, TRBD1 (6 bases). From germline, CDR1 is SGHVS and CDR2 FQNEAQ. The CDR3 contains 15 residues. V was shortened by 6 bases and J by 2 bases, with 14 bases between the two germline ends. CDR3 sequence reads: CASSKGGGGNQPQHF. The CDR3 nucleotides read TGTGCCAGCAGTAAAGGAGGGGGGGGCAATCAGCCCCAGCATTTT.

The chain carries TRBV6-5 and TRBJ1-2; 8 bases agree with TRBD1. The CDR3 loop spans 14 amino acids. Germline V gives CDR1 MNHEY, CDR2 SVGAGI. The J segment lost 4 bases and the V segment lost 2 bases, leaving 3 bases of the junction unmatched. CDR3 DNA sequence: TGTGCCAGCAGTTACCGGACAGGGCCCTATGGCTACACCTTC. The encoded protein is CASSYRTGPYGYTF.